Below, one T cell receptor (beta chain) is given with its context. Its target is unknown. The source of the sample is a study of T cells in Graves' hyperthyroidism and ophthalmopathy. Study-wide background: Peripheral blood specimens were obtained at initial diagnosis, prior to any treatment.

Germline-derived CDR1 and CDR2 are MNHEY and SMNVEV (reference sequence). V was clipped by 5 bases and J by 6 bases, with 14 bases between them. There are 14 residues in the CDR3. RNA transcripts provided the source from which TCR beta CDR3 regions were amplified. HTBI primers were the set used in a first-round RT-PCR of the TCR CDR3. Each CDR3 protein is one row after TCRdb ran MiXCR on the multiplex PCR reads. The sample lists roughly 750,000 distinct CDR3 sequences, about 16% seen once, with approximately 8% in the top ten. Study-wide findings and caveats: Among clonotypes expanded in thyroid above 0.001, most were also found in blood.

The chain couples TRBV27 to TRBJ1-5, with TRBD1 as a possible D gene (5 bases). This TCR came from a man between 18 and 35 years old with Graves' hyperthyroidism. The sample consisted of blood. The CDR3 DNA follows: TGTGCCAGCAGTCCCCAGGGAAGAGGTCAGCCCCAGCATTTT. This sequence encodes CASSPQGRGQPQHF.